This T cell receptor beta chain was captured in a study of cytomegalovirus exposure and HLA in healthy donors. Study results and caveats: Among donors in an Asian-associated ancestry cluster, a later analysis reportedly found fewer N-insertions than the roughly 700-donor mean. Reportedly, TCR beta sequences accurately predicted HLA-A and HLA-B alleles in most subjects.

This clone was recorded once. No antigen is known for it. Trimming removed 5 bases at V and 2 bases at J, with 6 bases between. Germline loops: CDR1 DFQATT, CDR2 SNEGSKA (reference sequence). The length of the CDR3 is 11 residues. This PCR relied on a set of 60 Vbeta primers and 13 Jbeta primers. Profiled with immunoSEQ multiplex PCR; TCRdb holds only in-frame clones, not every one. The data show 65,000 to 95,000 clones, about three quarters seen once. The J gene is TRBJ2-5, the V gene TRBV20-1, with TRBD2 as a possible D gene (6 bases). The receptor's source is a male donor in good health and CMV-seropositive. The sample comprised PBMCs. The CDR3 loop reads CSAAGQETQYF. CDR3 bases: TGCAGTGCTGCGGGGCAAGAGACCCAGTACTTC.